Shown below are 28 T cell receptor beta chains from a single sample sequenced in a study of neoadjuvant anti-PD-1 for oral cavity cancer. Assay: immunoSEQ multiplex PCR; the TCRdb copy retains only in-frame clones and omits some. This sample carries some 15,000 clones, around two thirds of them seen once, and the ten largest clones take under 3.5%. Sequencing was performed on PBMCs, taken before nivolumab (anti-PD-1) treatment. The receptors originated from a person aged 35-79 years with oral cavity squamous cell carcinoma.

This clone showed up just once. The chain links TRBV9 to TRBJ1-3; D possibly corresponds to TRBD1 (6 bases). V lost 3 bases to trimming and J lost 8 bases, with 15 bases between them. The CDR3 contains 14 residues. Germline CDR1 and CDR2: SGDLS and YYNGEE. The CDR3 region is CASSGSLGGYTIYF. The CDR3 DNA follows: TGTGCCAGCAGCGGTTCCCTAGGGGGGTACACCATATATTTT. Complete variable domain (other parts from reference TRBV9 and TRBJ1-3): DSGVTQTPKHLITATGQRVTLRCSPRSGDLSVYWYQQSLDQGLQFLIQYYNGEERAKGNILERFSAQQFPDLHSELNLSSLELGDSALYFCASSGSLGGYTIYFGEGSWLTVV.

The chain employs TRBV7-3 and TRBJ1-2, with 10 bases aligning to TRBD1. The germline CDR1 and CDR2 sequences are SGHTA and FQGTGA. The CDR3 has 14 amino acids. The V gene end was trimmed by 3 bases and the J gene end by 9 bases; junction bases not matched to a gene: 7. The CDR3 coding sequence is TGTGCCAGCAGCTTGGATGGACAGGGGGTTCGCTACACCTTC. Its translation is CASSLDGQGVRYTF.

This clone was observed a handful of times. The J gene is TRBJ2-7, the V gene TRBV21-1; the D call TRBD1 from the table was never checked on the DNA. TRBV21-1 is tagged as a pseudogene. CDR3 length: 13 residues. The CDR3 DNA sequence: TGTGCCTTCAGGGGGGACAGGGACTACGAGCAGTACTTC. Protein product: CAFRGDRDYEQYF.

The chain links TRBV25-1 to TRBJ2-6, with D perhaps matching TRBD2 (7 bases). Trimming cost V 5 bases and J 0 bases, with 8 bases left between them. Germline CDR1 is MGHDK and CDR2 is SYGVNS. There are 15 residues in the CDR3. Here the CDR3 reads CASSRGGSGANVLTF. CDR3 DNA: TGTGCCAGCAGTAGGGGGGGCTCTGGGGCCAACGTCCTGACTTTC.

V gene TRBV9 combines with J gene TRBJ2-2; 8 positions match TRBD1. CDR3 length: 15 amino acids. Germline V gene data show CDR1 as SGDLS and CDR2 as YYNGEE. Trimming removed 4 bases from V and 6 bases from J; junction bases left unmatched: 8. The CDR3 sequence: CASSHRQGIAGELFF. CDR3 nucleotide sequence: TGTGCCAGCAGCCATAGACAGGGGATTGCCGGGGAGCTGTTTTTT. Full variable domain (rest looked up from reference TRBV9 and TRBJ2-2): DSGVTQTPKHLITATGQRVTLRCSPRSGDLSVYWYQQSLDQGLQFLIQYYNGEERAKGNILERFSAQQFPDLHSELNLSSLELGDSALYFCASSHRQGIAGELFFGEGSRLTVL.

The chain combines TRBV19 with TRBJ1-2; 9 positions agree with TRBD1. The CDR3 runs to 17 residues. CDR1 is LNHDA, CDR2 SQIVND, per germline (reference sequence). Germline trimming cut 3 bases from V and 1 base from J; bases unmatched to any gene: 9. The CDR3 DNA reads as TGTGCCAGTAGTATCTCCCGACAGGGGGGCGATAACTATGGCTACACCTTC. Protein sequence: CASSISRQGGDNYGYTF. The whole variable domain, remainder taken from reference TRBV19 and TRBJ1-2, is DGGITQSPKYLFRKEGQNVTLSCEQNLNHDAMYWYRQDPGQGLRLIYYSQIVNDFQKGDIAEGYSVSREKKESFPLTVTSAQKNPTAFYLCASSISRQGGDNYGYTFGSGTRLTVV.

This chain links TRBV7-2 with TRBJ2-7; D not certain. The V end was cut by 1 base, the J end by 6 bases, with 7 bases between. CDR1 and CDR2 from the germline V gene are SGHTA and FQGNSA. This CDR3 region has 12 residues. This chain's CDR3 is CASSLGIVEQYF. As DNA, the CDR3 is TGTGCCAGCAGCTTAGGGATTGTCGAGCAGTACTTC. Full variable domain (missing parts from reference TRBV7-2 and TRBJ2-7): GAGVSQSPSNKVTEKGKDVELRCDPISGHTALYWYRQSLGQGLEFLIYFQGNSAPDKSGLPSDRFSAERTGGSVSTLTIQRTQQEDSAVYLCASSLGIVEQYFGPGTRLTVT.

The genes are TRBV11-2 and TRBJ2-2; TRBD1 matches 9 bases. This CDR3 contains 13 residues. V shed 6 bases, J shed 7 bases, and the junction held 3 bases outside the gene matches. CDR1 and CDR2 (germline): SGHAT, FQNNGV. The DNA for the CDR3 is TGTGCCAGCAGAGGGACAGGGCTCGGGGAGCTGTTTTTT. Translating it yields CASRGTGLGELFF.

This clone turned up a few times. The chain is built from TRBV30 and TRBJ1-5; no firm D call. V lost 4 bases, J lost 10 bases, and 17 bases lay in between. The V gene's germline CDR1 is GTSNPN and CDR2 SVGIG (reference sequence). The CDR3 consists of 13 residues. In DNA, the CDR3 is TGTGCCTGGACCCGGGGTGAGGGTCGACCCCAGCATTTT. This encodes CAWTRGEGRPQHF.

The V and J genes are TRBV6-5 and TRBJ2-3; D gene uncertain. Germline CDR1 MNHEY, CDR2 SVGAGI. V was cut by 6 bases and J by 0 bases, with 7 bases left in between. This CDR3 is built from 13 residues. Here the CDR3 DNA reads TGTGCCAGCAGGCGTGGTAGCACAGATACGCAGTATTTT. The encoded protein is CASRRGSTDTQYF.

This rearrangement joins TRBV6-1 to TRBJ2-7; 7 nucleotides align to TRBD1. V lost 6 bases to trimming and J lost 2 bases; unmatched junction nucleotides: 4. The germline V gene has CDR1 MNHNS and CDR2 SASEGT. The CDR3 consists of 13 residues. CDR3 region: CASRPGQTYEQYF. The CDR3 DNA reads TGTGCCAGCAGGCCGGGACAGACCTACGAGCAGTACTTC.

The CDR3 nucleotides read TGTGCCAGCAGTTCAGAGCCTGGACAGGGGGCGCGAGGCTACACCTTC. This codes for CASSSEPGQGARGYTF. The chain uses TRBV7-8 and TRBJ1-2; 11 bases are a match to TRBD1. With 6 bases clipped from V and 8 bases from J, the junction kept 14 bases outside the gene matches. The CDR3 is made up of 16 amino acids. Germline assignment: CDR1 SGHVS and CDR2 FQNEAQ.

J is TRBJ2-7 and V is TRBV11-2; 8 bases line up with TRBD2. The V gene's germline CDR1 is SGHAT and CDR2 FQNNGV. The CDR3 spans 17 residues. Germline trimming cut 5 bases from V and 1 base from J; bases unmatched to any gene: 13. The CDR3 DNA reads TGTGCCAGCAGCCCTACTCGCGGGGGGACGGGATCCTACGAGCAGTACTTC. Its translation is CASSPTRGGTGSYEQYF.

The chain joins TRBV4-1 to TRBJ2-7; no clear D gene. Germline CDR1 MGHRA, CDR2 YSYEKL. The CDR3 is 12 residues long. V lost 6 bases and J lost 6, with 12 bases in between. CDR3 region: CASSSEIREQYF. Here the CDR3 DNA reads TGCGCCAGCAGTTCAGAGATACGCGAGCAGTACTTC.

The chain is built from TRBV5-1 and TRBJ1-3; 7 bases align to TRBD1. Trimming at V came to 3 bases and at J to 0 bases, leaving 15 bases not matched to a gene. This CDR3 comprises 19 residues. Germline lookup yields CDR1 SGHRS and CDR2 YFSETQ. The CDR3 DNA is TGCGCCAGCAGCTACACCCCGGATACAACAGGGGTCTCTGGAAACACCATATATTTT. It is translated as CASSYTPDTTGVSGNTIYF.

The chain employs TRBV2 and TRBJ1-1, with D perhaps TRBD1 (5 bases). From germline, CDR1 is SNHLY and CDR2 FYNNEI. The length of the CDR3 is 14 residues. Trimming left V 4 bases short and J 1 base short, with 10 bases between. The CDR3 is CASSAGQKNTEAFF. In nucleotides, the CDR3 is TGTGCCAGCAGTGCCGGACAAAAGAACACTGAAGCTTTCTTT.

The chain carries TRBV5-1 and TRBJ2-6; tentatively, D is TRBD1 or TRBD2 (5 bases each). Trimming left V 0 bases short and J 1 base short, with 8 bases between. There are 16 residues in the CDR3. Germline V lookup: CDR1 SGHRS, CDR2 YFSETQ. The CDR3 sequence: CASSLVGGSGANVLTF. In DNA form, the CDR3 reads TGCGCCAGCAGCTTGGTTGGGGGATCTGGGGCCAACGTCCTGACTTTC.

CDR3 sequence reads: CASLGNQETQYF. The CDR3 coding sequence is TGTGCCAGCCTGGGCAACCAAGAGACCCAGTACTTC. The V call is TRBV6-1, the J call TRBJ2-5, with no clear D. The CDR3 is 12 amino acids. CDR1 is MNHNS, CDR2 SASEGT, per germline. V lost 8 bases and J 0 bases, leaving 7 bases between the germline ends.

The chain is built from TRBV19 and TRBJ1-5; 8 bases agree with TRBD1. CDR1 and CDR2 from the germline V gene are LNHDA and SQIVND (reference sequence). CDR3 length: 16 residues. V gave up 10 bases and J gave up 0 bases; unmatched junction bases: 11. The CDR3 here is CATSPGTGYSNQPQHF. The CDR3 region has the DNA TGTGCCACCTCACCCGGGACAGGTTATAGCAATCAGCCCCAGCATTTT.

CDR3 region: CASSQDSGSAIYEQYF. The CDR3 DNA sequence: TGCGCCAGCAGCCAAGATAGTGGGAGTGCGATCTACGAGCAGTACTTC. V and J are TRBV4-1 and TRBJ2-7; possible D gene TRBD2, 5 bases. Per the germline V gene, CDR1 is MGHRA and CDR2 is YSYEKL. The CDR3 covers 16 residues. V was trimmed by 0 bases and J by 3 bases, leaving 15 bases between them.

The chain links TRBV11-1 to TRBJ2-1; a weak D match, TRBD2 (6 bases). CDR3 length equals 14 residues. Germline CDR1 reads SGHAT; CDR2 reads FQDESV (reference sequence). With 7 bases removed from V and 6 bases from J, the gap between germline ends came to 16 bases. CDR3 sequence reads: CASIAGLEGNEQFF. Written as DNA, the CDR3 is TGTGCCAGCATCGCGGGACTTGAGGGCAATGAGCAGTTCTTC.

J is TRBJ2-7 and V is TRBV5-4; 9 nucleotides line up with TRBD1. Germline assignment: CDR1 SGHNT and CDR2 YYREEE (reference sequence). The CDR3 totals 14 residues. Germline trimming cut 6 bases from V and 6 bases from J; bases unmatched to any gene: 10. The CDR3: CASTQTDRGGEQYF. The CDR3 DNA is TGTGCCAGCACCCAAACGGACAGGGGAGGCGAGCAGTACTTC. The whole variable domain, filled in from reference TRBV5-4 and TRBJ2-7, reads ETGVTQSPTHLIKTRGQQVTLRCSSQSGHNTVSWYQQALGQGPQFIFQYYREEENGRGNFPPRFSGLQFPNYSSELNVNALELDDSALYLCASTQTDRGGEQYFGPGTRLTVT.

This chain joins TRBV30 and TRBJ1-4; a possible D gene is TRBD1 (5 bases). Germline V gives CDR1 GTSNPN, CDR2 SVGIG (reference sequence). CDR3 length equals 16 residues. V lost 4 bases to trimming and J lost 5 bases, with 20 bases between them. The CDR3 DNA reads as TGTGCCTGGAATCTCCCATGGAGGGGCCCCAATGAAAAACTGTTTTTT. Protein sequence: CAWNLPWRGPNEKLFF.

The rearrangement joins TRBV5-6 to TRBJ2-5; D is uncertain. V lost 0 bases, J lost 2 bases, and 5 bases lay in between. The germline V gene has CDR1 SGHDT and CDR2 YYEEEE. This CDR3 comprises 13 residues. The CDR3: CASSLVDQETQYF. CDR3 DNA: TGTGCCAGCAGCTTGGTAGATCAAGAGACCCAGTACTTC.

The CDR3 nucleotides read TGTGCCAGCATCCAAGAGACCAACGTCCTGACTTTC. It yields the protein CASIQETNVLTF. The chain is built from TRBV6-1 and TRBJ2-6, with D hard to call. This CDR3 spans 12 amino acids. The ends were cut back, 7 bases at V and 8 bases at J, with 9 bases in the middle. The germline V gene encodes CDR1 MNHNS and CDR2 SASEGT.

The rearrangement joins TRBV6-1 to TRBJ1-5; D possibly corresponds to TRBD1 (5 bases). V was pared by 6 bases and J by 3 bases, with 12 bases between. CDR1 and CDR2 from the germline V gene are MNHNS and SASEGT. The CDR3 runs 14 residues. The CDR3 nucleotides read TGTGCCAGCAGGCCCTTACAGGACAATCAGCCCCAGCATTTT. It specifies CASRPLQDNQPQHF.

The chain joins TRBV7-3 to TRBJ2-1; D is ambiguous. Germline V gene lookup returns CDR1 SGHTA and CDR2 FQGTGA. V shed 1 base and J shed 2 bases, with 12 bases lying between them. There are 16 residues in the CDR3. DNA for the CDR3: TGTGCCAGCAGCTTAATAGGTTCAGGTGCCTACAATGAGCAGTTCTTC. As protein: CASSLIGSGAYNEQFF.

V is TRBV6-6 and J is TRBJ1-1; 7 nucleotides line up with TRBD1. CDR3 length equals 15 residues. Per germline, CDR1 MNHNY and CDR2 SVGAGI (reference sequence). J was trimmed by 5 bases and V by 5 bases; bases with no gene match: 11. DNA for the CDR3: TGTGCCAGCAGTACAACCTCCAGGGGGAGAACTGAAGCTTTCTTT. Translation gives CASSTTSRGRTEAFF.